These 4 T cell receptor beta chains share one sample of origin, sequenced in a study of T cells in Graves' hyperthyroidism and ophthalmopathy. There were TCR beta CDR3 regions amplified from RNA transcripts. First-round RT-PCR with HTBI primers amplified the TCR CDR3 region. TCRdb re-called the multiplex PCR reads through MiXCR, storing one row per CDR3 protein. The sample includes about 500,000 distinct CDR3 sequences, roughly 18% of them seen just once. The sample consisted of blood. The receptors were gathered from a woman aged 18-29 years with Graves' ophthalmopathy.

This clonotype was seen repeatedly, ten times or more. The CDR3 bases are TGTGCCAGCAGTTTATTTATTGGGGGTGGCGAGCAGTACTTC. Translating it yields CASSLFIGGGEQYF. The chain employs TRBV12-3 or TRBV12-4 and TRBJ2-7; perhaps D is TRBD1 or TRBD2 (5 bases each). The CDR3 has 14 residues. The V and J ends lost 2 bases and 6 bases respectively, with 14 bases between them.

This clonotype was seen repeatedly, ten times or more. The chain employs TRBV28 and TRBJ1-1; D is perhaps TRBD1 (5 bases). Germline lookup yields CDR1 MDHEN and CDR2 SYDVKM. V was shortened by 3 bases and J by 1 base, with 9 bases between the two germline ends. The CDR3 is 14 amino acids. This CDR3 reads CASSFTGTNTEAFF. For the CDR3, the DNA is TGTGCCAGCAGTTTCACAGGCACGAACACTGAAGCTTTCTTT. Drawing the rest from reference TRBV28 and TRBJ1-1, the complete variable domain is DVKVTQSSRYLVKRTGEKVFLECVQDMDHENMFWYRQDPGLGLRLIYFSYDVKMKEKGDIPEGYSVSREKKERFSLILESASTNQTSMYLCASSFTGTNTEAFFGQGTRLTVV.

This clonotype was detected only a few times. In nucleotides, the CDR3 is TGCAGCGTTGAAGATCTGGTCGTGGGGGCTTTCTTT. Translating gives CSVEDLVVGAFF. This rearrangement joins TRBV29-1 to TRBJ1-1; D uncertain. The CDR3 totals 12 residues. V dropped 0 bases and J dropped 11 bases, with 13 bases sitting between them. Germline assignment: CDR1 SQVTM and CDR2 ANQGSEA.

V gene TRBV29-1 combines with J gene TRBJ1-5, with D tentatively TRBD1 (5 bases). Germline V gives CDR1 SQVTM, CDR2 ANQGSEA. V lost 5 bases, J lost 6 bases, and 17 bases lay in between. The CDR3 is 14 amino acids. CDR3 protein: CSVNVGGNGQPQHF. CDR3 sequence (DNA): TGCAGCGTTAACGTGGGGGGGAACGGTCAGCCCCAGCATTTT.